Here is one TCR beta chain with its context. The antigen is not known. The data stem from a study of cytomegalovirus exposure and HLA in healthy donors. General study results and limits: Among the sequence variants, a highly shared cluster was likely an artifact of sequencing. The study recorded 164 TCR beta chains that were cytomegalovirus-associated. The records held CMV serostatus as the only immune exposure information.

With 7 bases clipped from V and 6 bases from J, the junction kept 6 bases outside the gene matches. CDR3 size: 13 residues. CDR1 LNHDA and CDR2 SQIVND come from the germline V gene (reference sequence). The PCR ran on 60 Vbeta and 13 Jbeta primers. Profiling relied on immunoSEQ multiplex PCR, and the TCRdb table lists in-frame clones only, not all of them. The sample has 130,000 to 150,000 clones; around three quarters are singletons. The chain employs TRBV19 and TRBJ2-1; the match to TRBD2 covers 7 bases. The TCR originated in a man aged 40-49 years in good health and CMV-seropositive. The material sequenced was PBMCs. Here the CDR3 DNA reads TGTGCCAGTACTCTGACTAGCCTCAATGAGCAGTTCTTC. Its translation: CASTLTSLNEQFF.